This T cell receptor (beta chain) was obtained from a study of shared clonotypes between healthy human individuals. Using immunoSEQ multiplex PCR, the repertoire was profiled, and TCRdb retains in-frame clones only, with some absent. The table shows 850,000 to 1,200,000 clones, with about 75% occurring only once. The length of the CDR3 is 13 residues. With 5 bases removed from V and 1 base from J, the gap between germline ends came to 9 bases. Germline V gene data show CDR1 as SGHRS and CDR2 as YFSETQ. This clone has only a few counts. The receptor was derived from a young man in good health. Sequencing was carried out using memory CD4+ T cells sorted from blood. Subset reported: CD45RA-negative fraction. The rearrangement joins TRBV5-1 to TRBJ1-1, with a weak D call TRBD1 (5 bases). The CDR3 nucleotides are TGCGCCAGCAGATTTACAGGGAACACTGAAGCTTTCTTT. Translation gives CASRFTGNTEAFF.